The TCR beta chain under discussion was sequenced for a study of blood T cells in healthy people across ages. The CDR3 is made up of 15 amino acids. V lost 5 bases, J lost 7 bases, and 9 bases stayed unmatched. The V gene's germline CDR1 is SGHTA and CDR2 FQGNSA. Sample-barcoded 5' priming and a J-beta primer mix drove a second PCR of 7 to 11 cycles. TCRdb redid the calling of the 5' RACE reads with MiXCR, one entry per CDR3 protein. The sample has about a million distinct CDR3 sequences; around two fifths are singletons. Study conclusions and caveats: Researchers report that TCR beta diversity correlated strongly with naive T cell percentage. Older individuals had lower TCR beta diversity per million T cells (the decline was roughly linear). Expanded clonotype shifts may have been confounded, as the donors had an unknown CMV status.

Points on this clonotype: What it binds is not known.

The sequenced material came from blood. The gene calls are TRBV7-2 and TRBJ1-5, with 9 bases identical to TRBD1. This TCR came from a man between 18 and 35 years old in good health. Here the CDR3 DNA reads TGTGCCAGCAGCGTCGGACAGGGGTCCAGGCAGCCCCAGCATTTT. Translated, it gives CASSVGQGSRQPQHF.